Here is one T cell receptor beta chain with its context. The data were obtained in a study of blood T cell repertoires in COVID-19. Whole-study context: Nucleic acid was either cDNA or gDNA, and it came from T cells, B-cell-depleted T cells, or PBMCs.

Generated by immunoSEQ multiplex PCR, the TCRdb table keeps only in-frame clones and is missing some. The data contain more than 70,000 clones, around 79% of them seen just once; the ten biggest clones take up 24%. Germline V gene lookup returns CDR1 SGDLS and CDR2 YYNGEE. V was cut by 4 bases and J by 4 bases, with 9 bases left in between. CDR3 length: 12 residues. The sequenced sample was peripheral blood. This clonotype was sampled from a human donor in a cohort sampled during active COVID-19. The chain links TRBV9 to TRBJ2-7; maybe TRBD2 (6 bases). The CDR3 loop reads CASSPGGYEQYF. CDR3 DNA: TGTGCCAGCAGCCCTGGGGGGTACGAGCAGTACTTC.